These T cell receptor beta chains were read from a single sample in a study of blood T cell repertoires in COVID-19. TCRdb's table, derived via immunoSEQ multiplex PCR, lists solely in-frame clones and lacks some. The table shows 300,000 to 350,000 clones, with approximately 86% occurring only once. Sequenced: peripheral blood. All receptors derive from a man aged 18 to 29 with active or convalescent COVID-19. Each CDR3 is given with its conserved first and last residue. The order of the fields is clone size, J gene, D gene, V gene, CDR3 DNA, CDR3 protein. A D gene is named only where the DNA matches it firmly. The listing skips clone size in some rows; elsewhere it reads once, few, many or a size class.

NA	TRBJ2-7	TRBD2	TRBV6-5	TGTGCCAGCAGGGACCCCGGGGGGGGGAATATCGAGCAGTACTTC	CASRDPGGGNIEQYF
NA	TRBJ2-1	TRBD1	TRBV7-2	TGTGCCAGCAGCATTGATTCCGGGACAGTAGCCTACAATGAGCAGTTCTTC	CASSIDSGTVAYNEQFF
NA	TRBJ1-2	NA	TRBV29-1	TGCAGCGCGCTGGGCAGGGCGGCCTATGGCTACACCTTC	CSALGRAAYGYTF
NA	TRBJ1-1	NA	TRBV9	TGTGCCAGCAGCTCAGACGTACAGGGCTTGACTGAAGCTTTCTTT	CASSSDVQGLTEAFF
NA	TRBJ1-6	NA	TRBV13	TGTGCCAGCAGCACGCGGACGGGGAGCTCCTATAATTCACCCCTCCACTTT	CASSTRTGSSYNSPLHF
NA	TRBJ2-7	TRBD1	TRBV4-1	TGCGCCAGCAGCCAAGATTGGCTGACCGGGACAGGGATCCACGAGCAGTACTTC	CASSQDWLTGTGIHEQYF
NA	TRBJ2-1	NA	TRBV2	TGTGCCAGCAGTGAAGTCCCGGGCTCCTACAATGAGCAGTTCTTC	CASSEVPGSYNEQFF
NA	TRBJ2-1	TRBD2	TRBV18	TGTGCCAGCTCTGGGACTAGGCTAAATGAGCAGTTCTTC	CASSGTRLNEQFF
NA	TRBJ2-7	TRBD1	TRBV28	TGTGCCAGCAGTTTACGGGGGACAGGGTGGACTTACGAGCAGTACTTC	CASSLRGTGWTYEQYF
NA	TRBJ1-6	NA	TRBV5-6	TGTGCCAGCAGCTTGTCCGGGACTCTCAAGGGTTCACCCCTCCACTTT	CASSLSGTLKGSPLHF
NA	TRBJ1-2	NA	TRBV6-2/TRBV6-3	TGTGCCAGCAGTTACCCGGTGGGGGCCTATGGCTACACCTTC	CASSYPVGAYGYTF
NA	TRBJ2-3	TRBD2	TRBV13	TGTGCCAGCAGCTTAGGCCTCCGGGAGGGCCCAGATACGCAGTATTTT	CASSLGLREGPDTQYF
NA	TRBJ1-3	NA	TRBV27	TGTGCCAGCAGCCCCAGGACAGTCAGCTCTGGAAACACCATATATTTT	CASSPRTVSSGNTIYF
NA	TRBJ2-3	NA	TRBV7-9	TGTGCCAGCAGCCCGCGGGACGTTCGGGACACAGATACGCAGTATTTT	CASSPRDVRDTDTQYF
once	TRBJ2-2	TRBD1	TRBV28	TGTGCCAGCAGTTTGGGACAGGCTGGCGCCGGGGAGCTGTTTTTT	CASSLGQAGAGELFF
NA	TRBJ1-1	NA	TRBV6-5	TGTGCCAGCAGTTACTCTAAGGCCAGGGCGAACACTGAAGCTTTCTTT	CASSYSKARANTEAFF
NA	TRBJ1-6	NA	TRBV7-2	TGTGCCAGCAGTCTCACTAGCTCCTATAATTCACCCCTCCACTTT	CASSLTSSYNSPLHF
NA	TRBJ2-2	NA	TRBV19	TGTGCCAGTAGTTCCCCGCCGGGGAAGAACACCGGGGAGCTGTTTTTT	CASSSPPGKNTGELFF
NA	TRBJ2-1	NA	TRBV29-1	TGCAGCAGCCGGAAGGGGAACGAGCAGTTCTTC	CSSRKGNEQFF